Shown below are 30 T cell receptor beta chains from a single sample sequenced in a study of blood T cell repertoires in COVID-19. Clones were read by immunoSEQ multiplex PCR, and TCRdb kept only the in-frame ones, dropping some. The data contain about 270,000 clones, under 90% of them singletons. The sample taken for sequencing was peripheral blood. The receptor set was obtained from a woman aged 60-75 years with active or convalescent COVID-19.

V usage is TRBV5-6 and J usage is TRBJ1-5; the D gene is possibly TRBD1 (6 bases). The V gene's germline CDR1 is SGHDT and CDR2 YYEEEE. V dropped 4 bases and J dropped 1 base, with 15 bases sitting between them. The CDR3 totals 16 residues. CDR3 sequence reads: CASSGSDRASNQPQHF. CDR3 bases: TGTGCCAGCAGCGGGTCGGACAGAGCAAGCAATCAGCCCCAGCATTTT.

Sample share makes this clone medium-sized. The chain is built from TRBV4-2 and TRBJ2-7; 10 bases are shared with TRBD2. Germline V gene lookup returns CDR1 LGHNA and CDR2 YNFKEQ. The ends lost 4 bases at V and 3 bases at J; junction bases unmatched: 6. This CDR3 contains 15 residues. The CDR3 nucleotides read TGTGCCAGCAGCCCCAGCGGGGGGGCTCTCTACGAGCAGTACTTC. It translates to CASSPSGGALYEQYF.

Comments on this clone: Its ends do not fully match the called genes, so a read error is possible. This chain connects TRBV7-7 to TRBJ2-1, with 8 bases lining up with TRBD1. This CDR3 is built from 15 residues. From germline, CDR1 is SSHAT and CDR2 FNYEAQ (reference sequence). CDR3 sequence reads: CASSSGTGSYNEQFF. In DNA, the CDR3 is TGTGCTAGCAGCTCCGGGACAGGATCCTACAATGAGCAGTTCTTC.

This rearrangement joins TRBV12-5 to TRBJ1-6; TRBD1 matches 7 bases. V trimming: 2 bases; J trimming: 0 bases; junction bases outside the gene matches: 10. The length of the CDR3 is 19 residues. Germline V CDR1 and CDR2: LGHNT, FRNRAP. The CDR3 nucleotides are TGTGCTAGTGGTTTGTGGACCGGGACAGACAACTCCTATAATTCACCCCTCCACTTT. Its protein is CASGLWTGTDNSYNSPLHF.

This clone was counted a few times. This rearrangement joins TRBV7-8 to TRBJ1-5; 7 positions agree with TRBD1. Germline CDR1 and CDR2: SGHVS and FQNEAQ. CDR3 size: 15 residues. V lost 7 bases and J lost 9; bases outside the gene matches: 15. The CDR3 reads CASTHGDSLNGPQHF. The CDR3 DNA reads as TGTGCCAGCACCCACGGGGACAGCCTGAATGGGCCCCAGCATTTT.

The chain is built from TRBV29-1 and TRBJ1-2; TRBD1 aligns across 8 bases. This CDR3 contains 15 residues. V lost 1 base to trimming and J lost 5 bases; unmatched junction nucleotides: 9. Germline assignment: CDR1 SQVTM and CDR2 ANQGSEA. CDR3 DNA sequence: TGCAGCGTTGAAGTCCCCCCCAGGGGGCCTTATGGCTACACCTTC. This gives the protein CSVEVPPRGPYGYTF.

CDR3 amino acids: CAISEGQATDTQYF. CDR3 nucleotide sequence: TGTGCCATCAGTGAGGGGCAGGCCACAGATACGCAGTATTTT. V and J are TRBV10-3 and TRBJ2-3; D is unresolved. This CDR3 has 14 residues. Trimming cost V 2 bases and J 2 bases, with 8 bases left between them. In germline, CDR1 is ENHRY, CDR2 SYGVKD.

The CDR3 sequence: CASSLFRGDTGELFF. The CDR3 bases are TGTGCCAGCAGTTTATTCAGGGGGGACACCGGGGAGCTGTTTTTT. This chain joins TRBV27 and TRBJ2-2, with a tentative D call TRBD1 (7 bases). The CDR3 is 15 amino acids. Germline V gene lookup returns CDR1 MNHEY and CDR2 SMNVEV (reference sequence). With 1 base removed from V and 3 bases from J, the gap between germline ends came to 9 bases.

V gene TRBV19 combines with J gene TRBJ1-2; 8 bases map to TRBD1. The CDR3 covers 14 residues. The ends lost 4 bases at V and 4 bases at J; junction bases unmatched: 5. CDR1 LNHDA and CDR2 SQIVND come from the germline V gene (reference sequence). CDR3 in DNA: TGTGCCAGTAGTACCCACAGGGGGTCCTATGGCTACACCTTC. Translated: CASSTHRGSYGYTF.

The CDR3 DNA is TGTGCCAGCAGTTACACCGGGACAGGGAAAAACATTCAGTACTTC. Translation gives CASSYTGTGKNIQYF. The chain recombines TRBV6-7 with TRBJ2-4; 9 nucleotides align to TRBD1. TRBV6-7 is annotated as an ORF whose role is uncertain. CDR3 size: 15 residues. V shed 2 bases and J 4 bases; nucleotides not matched to a gene: 3.

CDR3: CASSLFGQGQQPQHF. The DNA for the CDR3 is TGTGCCAGCAGCTTATTCGGACAGGGGCAGCAGCCCCAGCATTTT. The chain carries TRBV7-8 and TRBJ1-5, with TRBD1 matching 9 bases. The J segment lost 7 bases and the V segment lost 2 bases, leaving 6 bases of the junction unmatched. Germline V lookup: CDR1 SGHVS, CDR2 FQNEAQ. The CDR3 consists of 15 residues.

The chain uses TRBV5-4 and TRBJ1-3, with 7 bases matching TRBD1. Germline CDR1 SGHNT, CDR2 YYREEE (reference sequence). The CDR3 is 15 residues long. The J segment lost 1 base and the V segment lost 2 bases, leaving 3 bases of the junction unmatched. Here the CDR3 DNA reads TGTGCCAGCAGCTTCCAGGGGGGATCTGGAAACACCATATATTTT. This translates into CASSFQGGSGNTIYF.

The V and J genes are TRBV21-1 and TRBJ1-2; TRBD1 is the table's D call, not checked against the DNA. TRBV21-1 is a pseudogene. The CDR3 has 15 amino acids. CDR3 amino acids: CASSSTPTGDYGYTF. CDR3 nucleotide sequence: TGTGCCAGCAGCAGCACCCCGACAGGGGACTATGGCTACACCTTC.

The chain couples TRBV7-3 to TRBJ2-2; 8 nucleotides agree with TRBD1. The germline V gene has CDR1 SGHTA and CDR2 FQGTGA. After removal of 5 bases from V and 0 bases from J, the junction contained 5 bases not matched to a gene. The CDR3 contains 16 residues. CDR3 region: CASSPGDRTNTGELFF. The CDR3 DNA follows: TGTGCCAGCAGCCCCGGGGACAGGACGAACACCGGGGAGCTGTTTTTT.

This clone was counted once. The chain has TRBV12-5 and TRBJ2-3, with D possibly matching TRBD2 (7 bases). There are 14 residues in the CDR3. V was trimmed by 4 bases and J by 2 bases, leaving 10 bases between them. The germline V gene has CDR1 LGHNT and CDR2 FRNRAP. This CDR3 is CASGWGGDTDTQYF. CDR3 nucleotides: TGTGCTAGTGGTTGGGGGGGCGACACAGATACGCAGTATTTT.

This CDR3 is CASSPRTGGEETQYF. CDR3 nucleotides: TGCGCCAGCAGCCCCCGGACAGGGGGGGAGGAGACCCAGTACTTC. This chain links TRBV5-1 with TRBJ2-5, with TRBD1 matching over 10 bases. After removal of 4 bases from V and 5 bases from J, the junction contained 8 bases not matched to a gene. The CDR3 sequence is 15 residues long. Germline V gene lookup returns CDR1 SGHRS and CDR2 YFSETQ.

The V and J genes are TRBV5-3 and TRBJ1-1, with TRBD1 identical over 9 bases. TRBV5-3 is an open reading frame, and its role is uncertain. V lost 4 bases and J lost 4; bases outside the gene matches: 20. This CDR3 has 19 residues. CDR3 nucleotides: TGTGCCAGAAGCCGGACAGGGGTAGTTCGGTTTGGGTCCCGCACTGAAGCTTTCTTT. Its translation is CARSRTGVVRFGSRTEAFF.

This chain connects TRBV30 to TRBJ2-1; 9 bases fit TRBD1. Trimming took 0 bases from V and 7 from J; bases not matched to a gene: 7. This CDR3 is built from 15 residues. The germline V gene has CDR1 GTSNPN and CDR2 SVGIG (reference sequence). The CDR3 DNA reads TGTGCCTGGAGTGTACCCGGGACAGGGAGGAATGAGCAGTTCTTC. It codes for CAWSVPGTGRNEQFF.

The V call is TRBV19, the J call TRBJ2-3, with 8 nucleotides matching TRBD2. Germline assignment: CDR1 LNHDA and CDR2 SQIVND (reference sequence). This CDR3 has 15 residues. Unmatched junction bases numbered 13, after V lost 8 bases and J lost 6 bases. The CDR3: CASRRGGGGRDTQYF. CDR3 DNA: TGTGCCAGTCGACGGGGGGGAGGAGGAAGGGATACGCAGTATTTT.

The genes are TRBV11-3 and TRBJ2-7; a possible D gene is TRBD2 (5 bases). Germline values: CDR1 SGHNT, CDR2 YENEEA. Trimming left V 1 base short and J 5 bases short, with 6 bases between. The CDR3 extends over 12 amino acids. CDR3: CASSLGGNEQYF. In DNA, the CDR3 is TGTGCCAGCAGCTTAGGAGGGAACGAGCAGTACTTC.

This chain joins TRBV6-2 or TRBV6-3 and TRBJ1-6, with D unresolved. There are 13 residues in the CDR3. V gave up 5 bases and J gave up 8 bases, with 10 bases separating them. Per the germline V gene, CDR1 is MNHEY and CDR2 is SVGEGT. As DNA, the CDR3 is TGTGCCAGCAGTCTTGCGAGGGATTCACCCCTCCACTTT. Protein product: CASSLARDSPLHF.

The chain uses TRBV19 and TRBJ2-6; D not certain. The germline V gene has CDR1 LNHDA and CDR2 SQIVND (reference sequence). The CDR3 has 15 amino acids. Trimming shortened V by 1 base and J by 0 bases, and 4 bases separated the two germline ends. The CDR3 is CASSIGSSGANVLTF. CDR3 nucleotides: TGTGCCAGTAGTATAGGGAGCTCTGGGGCCAACGTCCTGACTTTC.

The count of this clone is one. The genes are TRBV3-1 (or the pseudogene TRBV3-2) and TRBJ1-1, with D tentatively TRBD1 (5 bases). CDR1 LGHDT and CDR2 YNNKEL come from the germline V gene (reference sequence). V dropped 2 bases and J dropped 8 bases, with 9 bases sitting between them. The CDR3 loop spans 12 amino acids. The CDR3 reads CASSQSTGEAFF. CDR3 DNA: TGTGCCAGCAGCCAATCAACAGGAGAAGCTTTCTTT.

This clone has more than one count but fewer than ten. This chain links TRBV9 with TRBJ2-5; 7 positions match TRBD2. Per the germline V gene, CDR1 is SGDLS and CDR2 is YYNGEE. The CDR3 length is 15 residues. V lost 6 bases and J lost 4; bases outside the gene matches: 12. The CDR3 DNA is TGTGCCAGCACCCCCTCCGGGGGGAAGGGAGAGACCCAGTACTTC. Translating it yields CASTPSGGKGETQYF.

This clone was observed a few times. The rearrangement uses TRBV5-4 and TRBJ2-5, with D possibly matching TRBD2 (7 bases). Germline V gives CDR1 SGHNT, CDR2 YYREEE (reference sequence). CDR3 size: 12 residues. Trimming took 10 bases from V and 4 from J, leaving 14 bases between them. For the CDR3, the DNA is TGTGCCGGGGGGCGGGGGACAGAGACCCAGTACTTC. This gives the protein CAGGRGTETQYF.

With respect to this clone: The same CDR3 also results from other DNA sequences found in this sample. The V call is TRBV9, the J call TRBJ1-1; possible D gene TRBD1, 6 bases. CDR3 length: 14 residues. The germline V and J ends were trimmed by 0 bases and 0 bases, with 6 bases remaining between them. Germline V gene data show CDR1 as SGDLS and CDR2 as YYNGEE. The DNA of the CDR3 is TGTGCCAGCAGCGTAGACAGGGTGAACACTGAAGCTTTCTTT. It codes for CASSVDRVNTEAFF.

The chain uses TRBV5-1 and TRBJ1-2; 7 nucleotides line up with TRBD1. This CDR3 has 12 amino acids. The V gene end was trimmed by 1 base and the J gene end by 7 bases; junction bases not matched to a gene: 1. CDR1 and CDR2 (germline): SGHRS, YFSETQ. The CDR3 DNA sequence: TGCGCCAGCAGCTTGACAGGGGCTGGCTACACCTTC. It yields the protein CASSLTGAGYTF.

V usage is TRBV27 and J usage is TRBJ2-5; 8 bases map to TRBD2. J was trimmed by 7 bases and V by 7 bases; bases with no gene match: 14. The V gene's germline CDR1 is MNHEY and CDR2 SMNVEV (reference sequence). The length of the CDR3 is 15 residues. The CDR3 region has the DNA TGTGCCAGCACTTCCTCCCGGGGGGGTCGGGCGACCCAGTACTTC. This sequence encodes CASTSSRGGRATQYF.

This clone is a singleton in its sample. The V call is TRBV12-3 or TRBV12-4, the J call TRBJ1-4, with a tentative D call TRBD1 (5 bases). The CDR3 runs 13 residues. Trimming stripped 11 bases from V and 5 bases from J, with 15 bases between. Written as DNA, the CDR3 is TGTGCCGTTGGGGCCCAGGAAAATGAAAAACTGTTTTTT. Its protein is CAVGAQENEKLFF.

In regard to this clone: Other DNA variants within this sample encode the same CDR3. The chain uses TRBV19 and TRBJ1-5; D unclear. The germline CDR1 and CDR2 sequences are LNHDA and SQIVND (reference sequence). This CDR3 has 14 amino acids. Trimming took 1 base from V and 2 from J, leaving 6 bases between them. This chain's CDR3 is CASSIAGGNQPQHF. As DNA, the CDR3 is TGTGCCAGTAGTATAGCCGGGGGCAATCAGCCCCAGCATTTT.